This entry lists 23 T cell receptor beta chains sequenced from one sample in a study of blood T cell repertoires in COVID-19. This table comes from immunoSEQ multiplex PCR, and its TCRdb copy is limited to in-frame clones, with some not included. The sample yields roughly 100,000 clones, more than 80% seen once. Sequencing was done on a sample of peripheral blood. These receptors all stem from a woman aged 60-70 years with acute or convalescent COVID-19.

The CDR3: CASSGTGHNQPQHF. CDR3 nucleotide sequence: TGTGCCAGCAGCGGTACAGGCCACAATCAGCCCCAGCATTTT. The rearrangement links TRBV5-5 to TRBJ1-5; D may be TRBD1 (5 bases). Deletions cut 4 bases from V and 3 bases from J, with 11 bases between. Germline CDR1 SGHKS, CDR2 YYEKEE (reference sequence). This CDR3 spans 14 amino acids.

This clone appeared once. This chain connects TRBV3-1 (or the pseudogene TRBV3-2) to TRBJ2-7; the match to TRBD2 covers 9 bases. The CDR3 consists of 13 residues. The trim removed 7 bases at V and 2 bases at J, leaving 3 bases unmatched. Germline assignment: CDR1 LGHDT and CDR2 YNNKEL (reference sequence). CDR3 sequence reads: CASTLAGTYEQYF. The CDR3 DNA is TGTGCCAGCACGCTAGCGGGAACCTACGAGCAGTACTTC.

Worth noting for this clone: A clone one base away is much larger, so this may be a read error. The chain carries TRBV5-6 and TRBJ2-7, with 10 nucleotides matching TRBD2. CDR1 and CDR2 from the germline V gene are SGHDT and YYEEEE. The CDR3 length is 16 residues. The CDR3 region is CPRSGGAGQAPYEQYF. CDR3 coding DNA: TGTCCCCGCAGCGGGGGGGCGGGACAGGCCCCCTACGAGCAGTACTTC.

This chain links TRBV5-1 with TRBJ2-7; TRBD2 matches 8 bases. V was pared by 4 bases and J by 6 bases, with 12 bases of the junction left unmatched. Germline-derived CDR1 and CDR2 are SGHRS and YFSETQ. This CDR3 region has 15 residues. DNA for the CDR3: TGCGCCAGCAGCGGTTTGGCGGGGGGCGTCTCCGAGCAGTACTTC. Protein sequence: CASSGLAGGVSEQYF.

CDR3 bases: TGTGCCAGCAGTGCTCCAGGGGGCTTCACTGAAGCTTTCTTT. Amino acid sequence: CASSAPGGFTEAFF. The V gene is TRBV25-1, the J gene TRBJ1-1; 8 nucleotides agree with TRBD1. The ends lost 4 bases at V and 4 bases at J; junction bases unmatched: 5. Germline values: CDR1 MGHDK, CDR2 SYGVNS. This CDR3 has 14 amino acids.

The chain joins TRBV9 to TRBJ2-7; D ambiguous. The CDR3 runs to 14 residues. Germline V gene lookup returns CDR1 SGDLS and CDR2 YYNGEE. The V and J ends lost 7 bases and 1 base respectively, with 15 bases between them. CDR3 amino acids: CASSVGPGSYEQYF. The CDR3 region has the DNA TGTGCCAGCTCCGTGGGCCCCGGATCCTACGAGCAGTACTTC.

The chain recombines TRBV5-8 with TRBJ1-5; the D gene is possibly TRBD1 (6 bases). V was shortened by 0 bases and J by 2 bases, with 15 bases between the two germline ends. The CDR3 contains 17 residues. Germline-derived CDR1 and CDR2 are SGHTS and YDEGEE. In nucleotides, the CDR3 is TGTGCCAGCAGCTTGGTGGCAGGGGCCAGGGGCAATCAGCCCCAGCATTTT. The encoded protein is CASSLVAGARGNQPQHF.

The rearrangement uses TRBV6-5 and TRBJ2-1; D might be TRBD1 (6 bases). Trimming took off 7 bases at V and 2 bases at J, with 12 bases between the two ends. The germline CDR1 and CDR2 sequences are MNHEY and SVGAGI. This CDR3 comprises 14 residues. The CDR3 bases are TGTGCCAGCACTCCCCAGGGGACCTACAATGAGCAGTTCTTC. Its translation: CASTPQGTYNEQFF.

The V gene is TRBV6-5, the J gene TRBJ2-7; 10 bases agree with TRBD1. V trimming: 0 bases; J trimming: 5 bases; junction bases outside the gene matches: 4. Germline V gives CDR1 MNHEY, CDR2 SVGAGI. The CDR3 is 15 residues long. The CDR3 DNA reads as TGTGCCAGCAGTTACTCCCGGGACAGGGGCGACGAGCAGTACTTC. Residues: CASSYSRDRGDEQYF.

CDR3 DNA sequence: TGTGCCAGCAGCCACCCAGGGGATTCACCCCTCCACTTT. Encoded protein: CASSHPGDSPLHF. The V and J genes are TRBV3-1 (or the pseudogene TRBV3-2) and TRBJ1-6; D is possibly TRBD1 (6 bases). Looked up from germline, CDR1 is LGHDT and CDR2 is YNNKEL (reference sequence). The CDR3 is 13 amino acids. Trimming stripped 3 bases from V and 8 bases from J, with 8 bases between.

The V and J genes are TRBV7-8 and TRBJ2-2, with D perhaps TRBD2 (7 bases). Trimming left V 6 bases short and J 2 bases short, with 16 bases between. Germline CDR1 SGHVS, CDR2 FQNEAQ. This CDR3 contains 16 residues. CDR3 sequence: CASRPTGGANTGELFF. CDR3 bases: TGTGCCAGCAGGCCAACGGGGGGCGCAAACACCGGGGAGCTGTTTTTT.

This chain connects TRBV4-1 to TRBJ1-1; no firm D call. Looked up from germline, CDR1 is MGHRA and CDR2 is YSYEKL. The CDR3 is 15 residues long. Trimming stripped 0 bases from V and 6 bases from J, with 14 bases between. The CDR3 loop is CASSQEPTGISEAFF. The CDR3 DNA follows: TGCGCCAGCAGCCAAGAGCCCACCGGGATTTCTGAAGCTTTCTTT.

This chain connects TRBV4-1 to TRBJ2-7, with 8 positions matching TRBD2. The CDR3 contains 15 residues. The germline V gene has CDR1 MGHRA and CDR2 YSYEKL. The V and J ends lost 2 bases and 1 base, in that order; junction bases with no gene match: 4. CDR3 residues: CASSQLAGGSYEQYF. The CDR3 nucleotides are TGCGCCAGCAGCCAATTGGCGGGGGGATCCTACGAGCAGTACTTC.

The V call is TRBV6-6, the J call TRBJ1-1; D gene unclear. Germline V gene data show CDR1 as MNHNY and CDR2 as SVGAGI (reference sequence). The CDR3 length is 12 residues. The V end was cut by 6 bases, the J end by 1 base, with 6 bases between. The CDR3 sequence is CASRGANTEAFF. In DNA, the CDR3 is TGTGCCAGCAGGGGAGCGAACACTGAAGCTTTCTTT.

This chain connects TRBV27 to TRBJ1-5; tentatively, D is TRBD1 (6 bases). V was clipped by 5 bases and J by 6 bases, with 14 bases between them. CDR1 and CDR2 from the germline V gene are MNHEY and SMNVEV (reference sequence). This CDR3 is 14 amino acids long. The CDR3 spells CASSLTGSRQPQHF. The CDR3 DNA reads TGTGCCAGCAGTCTCACAGGGTCGCGTCAGCCCCAGCATTTT.

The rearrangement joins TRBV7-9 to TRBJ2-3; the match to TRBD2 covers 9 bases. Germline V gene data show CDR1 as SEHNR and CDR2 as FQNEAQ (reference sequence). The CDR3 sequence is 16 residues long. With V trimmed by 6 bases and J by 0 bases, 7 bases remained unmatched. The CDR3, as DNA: TGTGCCAGCAGAGCGGGGCTAGCGGGGAGCACAGATACGCAGTATTTT. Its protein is CASRAGLAGSTDTQYF. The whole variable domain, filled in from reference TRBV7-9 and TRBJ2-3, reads DTGVSQNPRHKITKRGQNVTFRCDPISEHNRLYWYRQTLGQGPEFLTYFQNEAQLEKSRLLSDRFSAERPKGSFSTLEIQRTEQGDSAMYLCASRAGLAGSTDTQYFGPGTRLTVL.

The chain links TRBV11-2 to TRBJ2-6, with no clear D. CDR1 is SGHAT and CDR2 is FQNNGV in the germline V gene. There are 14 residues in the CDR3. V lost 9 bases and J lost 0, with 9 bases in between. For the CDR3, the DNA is TGTGCCAGTGAGCGTGGCTCTGGGGCCAACGTCCTGACTTTC. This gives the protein CASERGSGANVLTF.

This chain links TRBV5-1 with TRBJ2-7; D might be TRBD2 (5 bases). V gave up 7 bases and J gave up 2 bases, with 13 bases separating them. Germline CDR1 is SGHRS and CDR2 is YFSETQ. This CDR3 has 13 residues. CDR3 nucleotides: TGCGCCAGCGGAATTGACGGGACCTACGAGCAGTACTTC. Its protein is CASGIDGTYEQYF. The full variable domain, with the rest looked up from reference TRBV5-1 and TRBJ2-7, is KAGVTQTPRYLIKTRGQQVTLSCSPISGHRSVSWYQQTPGQGLQFLFEYFSETQRNKGNFPGRFSGRQFSNSRSEMNVSTLELGDSALYLCASGIDGTYEQYFGPGTRLTVT.

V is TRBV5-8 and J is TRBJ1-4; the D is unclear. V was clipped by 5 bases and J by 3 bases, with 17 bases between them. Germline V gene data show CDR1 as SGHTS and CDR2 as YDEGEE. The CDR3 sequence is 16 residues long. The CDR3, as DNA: TGTGCCAGCAGGGGCCGGGAGGGTCCGGCTAATGAAAAACTGTTTTTT. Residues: CASRGREGPANEKLFF.

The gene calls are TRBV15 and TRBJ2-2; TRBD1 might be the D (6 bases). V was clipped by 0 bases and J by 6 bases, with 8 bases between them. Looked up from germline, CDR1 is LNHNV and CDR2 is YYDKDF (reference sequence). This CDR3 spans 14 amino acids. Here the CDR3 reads CATSRDHRAGELFF. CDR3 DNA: TGTGCCACCAGCAGAGACCACAGGGCCGGGGAGCTGTTTTTT.

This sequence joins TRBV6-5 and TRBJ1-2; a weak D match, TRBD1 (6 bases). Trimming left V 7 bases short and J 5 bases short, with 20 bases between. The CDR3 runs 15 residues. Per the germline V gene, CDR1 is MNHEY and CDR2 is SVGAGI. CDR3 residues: CASTEFGGARYGYTF. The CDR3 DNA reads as TGTGCCAGCACCGAGTTTGGGGGGGCACGGTATGGCTACACCTTC.

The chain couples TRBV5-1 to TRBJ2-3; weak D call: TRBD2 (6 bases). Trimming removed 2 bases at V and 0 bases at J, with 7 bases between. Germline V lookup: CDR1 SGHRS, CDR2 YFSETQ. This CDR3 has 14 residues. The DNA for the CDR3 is TGCGCCAGCAGCTTTGGGACTAGCACAGATACGCAGTATTTT. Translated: CASSFGTSTDTQYF.

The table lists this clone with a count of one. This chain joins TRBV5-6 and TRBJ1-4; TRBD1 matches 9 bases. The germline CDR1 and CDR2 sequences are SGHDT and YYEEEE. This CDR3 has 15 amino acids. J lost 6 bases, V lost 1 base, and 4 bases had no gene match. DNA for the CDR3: TGTGCCAGCAGCTTGTCCTGGGACAGGGATGAAAAACTGTTTTTT. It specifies CASSLSWDRDEKLFF.